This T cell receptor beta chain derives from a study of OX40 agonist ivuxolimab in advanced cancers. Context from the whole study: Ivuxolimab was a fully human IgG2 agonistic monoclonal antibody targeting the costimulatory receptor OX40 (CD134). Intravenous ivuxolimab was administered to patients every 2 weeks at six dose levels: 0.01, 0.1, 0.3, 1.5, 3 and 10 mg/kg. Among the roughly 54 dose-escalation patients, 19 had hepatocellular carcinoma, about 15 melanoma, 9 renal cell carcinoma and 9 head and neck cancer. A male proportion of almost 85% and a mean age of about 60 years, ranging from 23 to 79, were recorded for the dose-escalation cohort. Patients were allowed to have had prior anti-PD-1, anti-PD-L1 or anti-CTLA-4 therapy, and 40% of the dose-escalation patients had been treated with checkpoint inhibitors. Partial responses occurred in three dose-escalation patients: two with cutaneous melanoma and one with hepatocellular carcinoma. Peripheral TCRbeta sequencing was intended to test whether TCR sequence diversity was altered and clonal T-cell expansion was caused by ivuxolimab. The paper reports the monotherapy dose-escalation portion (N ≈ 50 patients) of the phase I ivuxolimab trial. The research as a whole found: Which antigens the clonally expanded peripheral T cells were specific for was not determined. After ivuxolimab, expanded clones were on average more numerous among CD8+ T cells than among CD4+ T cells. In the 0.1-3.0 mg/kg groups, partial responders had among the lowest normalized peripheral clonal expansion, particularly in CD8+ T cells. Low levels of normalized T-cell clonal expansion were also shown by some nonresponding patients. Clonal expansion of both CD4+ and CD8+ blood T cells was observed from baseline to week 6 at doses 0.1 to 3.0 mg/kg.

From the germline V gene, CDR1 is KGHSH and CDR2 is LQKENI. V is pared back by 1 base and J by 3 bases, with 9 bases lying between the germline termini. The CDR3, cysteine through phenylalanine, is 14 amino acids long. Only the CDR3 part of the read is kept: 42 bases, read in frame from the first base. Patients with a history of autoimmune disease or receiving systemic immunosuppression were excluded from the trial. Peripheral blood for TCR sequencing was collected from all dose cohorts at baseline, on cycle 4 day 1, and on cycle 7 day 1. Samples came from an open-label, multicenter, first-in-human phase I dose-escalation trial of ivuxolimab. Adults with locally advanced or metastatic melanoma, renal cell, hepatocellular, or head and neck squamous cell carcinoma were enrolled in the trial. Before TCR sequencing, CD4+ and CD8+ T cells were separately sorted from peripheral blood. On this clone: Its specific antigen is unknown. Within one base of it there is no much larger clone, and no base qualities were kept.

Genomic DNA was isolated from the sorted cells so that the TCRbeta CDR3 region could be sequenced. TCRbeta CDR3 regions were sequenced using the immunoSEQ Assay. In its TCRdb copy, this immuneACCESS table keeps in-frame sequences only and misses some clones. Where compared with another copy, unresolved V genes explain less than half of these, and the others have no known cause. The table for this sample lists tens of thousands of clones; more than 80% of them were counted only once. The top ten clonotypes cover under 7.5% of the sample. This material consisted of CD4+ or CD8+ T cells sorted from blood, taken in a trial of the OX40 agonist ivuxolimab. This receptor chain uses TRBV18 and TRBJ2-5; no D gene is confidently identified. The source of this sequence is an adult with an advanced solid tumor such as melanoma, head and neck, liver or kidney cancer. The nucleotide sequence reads TGTGCCAGCTCACCACGAGTCAGCGAAGAGACCCAGTACTTC. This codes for CASSPRVSEETQYF.